This T cell receptor beta chain was recorded in a study of blood T cell repertoires in COVID-19. Study as a whole: Material from acute and convalescent COVID-19 was sourced from the United States, Italy and Spain. PBMCs, B-cell-depleted T cells, or T cells were the source of the cDNA or gDNA that made up the material.

J lost 1 base, V lost 5 bases, and 4 bases had no gene match. The CDR3 runs to 15 residues. Looked up from germline, CDR1 is SNHLY and CDR2 is FYNNEI. Original data processing: Amplification of reference gene primers provided the estimated nucleated cell counts. Libraries were prepared by immunoSEQ multiplex PCR; TCRdb keeps only in-frame clonotypes and omits some of them. The DNA gave D and trimming, while V, J and clone size come from that table. Among about 48,000 clones listed, 65% to 90% were seen once. Seattle's cohort entered during active infection and was followed longitudinally. This chain uses TRBV2 with TRBJ2-3; 9 bases are shared with TRBD2. This TCR derives from a woman of 80 years or more with COVID-19, enrolled during active disease. Source material: peripheral blood. The CDR3 spells CASSTRTSGTDTQYF. The CDR3 DNA follows: TGTGCCAGCAGTACTCGGACTAGCGGCACAGATACGCAGTATTTT.